Listed below are T cell receptor beta chains from one sample, sequenced in a study of T cell responses to AZD1222 COVID-19 vaccine. The data were produced by immunoSEQ multiplex PCR, yet TCRdb's version contains in-frame clones alone and is incomplete. The top ten clones hold about 3.5% of a sample with more than 110,000 clones, 90% of them seen once. The sample was peripheral blood, taken on day 0 of AZD1222 vaccination. The source is an adult in good health. CDR3s include the opening cysteine and the closing phenylalanine or tryptophan. A D gene is named only where the DNA matches it firmly. A row's size may be missing; if present it is once, few, many or a size class.

TRBJ1-1,TRBV19,NA,NA,TGTGCCAGTAGTATTCAACAACAGGATCGGAGGGGCACTGAAGCTTTCTTT,CASSIQQQDRRGTEAFF
TRBJ2-3,TRBV7-9,NA,NA,TGTGCCAGCAGCCTAGCACTCATCACAGATACGCAGTATTTT,CASSLALITDTQYF
TRBJ2-3,TRBV19,once,NA,TGTGCCAGTAGTATAGATCTACCAGATACGCAGTATTTT,CASSIDLPDTQYF
TRBJ1-5,TRBV20-1,NA,NA,TGCAGTGCTAGTCCAAACCGAGGATCCAATCAGCCCCAGCATTTT,CSASPNRGSNQPQHF
TRBJ2-3,TRBV10-3,few,NA,TGTGCCATCAGTGGGGGGGGCGCCACAGATACGCAGTATTTT,CAISGGGATDTQYF
TRBJ1-1,TRBV7-2,NA,TRBD1,TGTGCCAGCAGCGTCAGCAGGGGGGGGTACATGAACACTGAAGCTTTCTTT,CASSVSRGGYMNTEAFF
TRBJ1-2,TRBV2,NA,TRBD1,TGTGCCAGCGGCGGACAGGGCGCTAACTATGGCTACACCTTC,CASGGQGANYGYTF
TRBJ1-2,TRBV29-1,NA,TRBD1,TGCAGCGTTGAGTCGGGACAGGGGATCTATGGCTACACCTTC,CSVESGQGIYGYTF
TRBJ2-7,TRBV5-6,NA,NA,TGTGCCAGCAGCTTGGGGGACCGCTACGAGCAGTACTTC,CASSLGDRYEQYF
TRBJ1-6,TRBV2,NA,NA,TGTGCCAGCAGGCAACACAGCTCCTATAATTCACCCCTCCACTTT,CASRQHSSYNSPLHF
TRBJ1-1,TRBV6-6,NA,NA,TGTGCCAGCAGTTACTCCGAAGCTGAAGCTTTCTTT,CASSYSEAEAFF
TRBJ1-5,TRBV19,NA,NA,TGTGCCAGTAGTGTCCCTAATCAGCCCCAGCATTTT,CASSVPNQPQHF
TRBJ2-1,TRBV4-1,NA,NA,TGCGCCAGCAGCCAAGTAGAGGGACTTAAGATCTACAATGAGCAGTTCTTC,CASSQVEGLKIYNEQFF
TRBJ1-3,TRBV11-3,NA,TRBD1,TGTGCCAGCAGCTTAAGGGGGCCTGGAAACACCATATATTTT,CASSLRGPGNTIYF
TRBJ2-6,TRBV5-4,NA,TRBD2,TGTGCCAGCAACCCTAGGACTAGCGGGGGGGCCGTTGGGGCCAACGTCCTGACTTTC,CASNPRTSGGAVGANVLTF
TRBJ2-6,TRBV2,NA,TRBD1,TGTGCCAGCAGTGCGGGACAGGGTAGGGCCGGGGCCAACGTCCTGACTTTC,CASSAGQGRAGANVLTF
TRBJ1-2,TRBV19,NA,TRBD1,TGTGCCAGTAGTCCAAAGACAGGGTCCGGCTACACCTTC,CASSPKTGSGYTF
TRBJ1-4,TRBV19,NA,NA,TGTGCCAGTAGTATAACCAGGGGTCGGGGTAATGAAAAACTGTTTTTT,CASSITRGRGNEKLFF
TRBJ1-2,TRBV12-3/TRBV12-4,NA,NA,TGTGCCAGCAGTGAAGACAGAACCTATGGCTACACCTTC,CASSEDRTYGYTF
TRBJ1-1,TRBV25-1,NA,NA,TGTGCCAGCAGGCTATATGGAACACTGAACACTGAAGCTTTCTTT,CASRLYGTLNTEAFF
TRBJ1-2,TRBV12-3/TRBV12-4,NA,NA,TGTGCCAGCAGTAAAGAGGCCTATGGCTACACCTTC,CASSKEAYGYTF
TRBJ2-2,TRBV27,NA,TRBD1,TGTGCCAGCGGGGGACAGACGAACACCGGGGAGCTGTTTTTT,CASGGQTNTGELFF
TRBJ1-2,TRBV30,NA,NA,TGTGCCTTCTCGCACTATGGCTACACCTTC,CAFSHYGYTF
TRBJ1-2,TRBV5-5,NA,TRBD1,TGTGCCAGCAGCTTACGGACAGGGGGCGGAAACGTCTATGGCTACACCTTC,CASSLRTGGGNVYGYTF
TRBJ1-5,TRBV10-3,NA,TRBD1,TGTGCCATCAGTGAGGGGACAGCCAGCCCCCAGCATTTT,CAISEGTASPQHF
TRBJ1-4,TRBV5-6,NA,NA,TGTGCCAGCAGCTTGGTTGTATCCGGGGCAACTAATGAAAAACTGTTTTTT,CASSLVVSGATNEKLFF
TRBJ2-1,TRBV15,NA,NA,TGTGCCACCAGCAGAGACCGGGTCGGGGGGTTCTTC,CATSRDRVGGFF
TRBJ2-1,TRBV24-1,NA,NA,TGTGCCACCAGTGGTCAGCGGGTAAGCTCCTACAATGAGCAGTTCTTC,CATSGQRVSSYNEQFF
TRBJ2-1,TRBV12-5,NA,NA,TGTGCTAGTGGTTTCAAAGCCCATGAGCAGTTCTTC,CASGFKAHEQFF
TRBJ2-2,TRBV6-4,many,TRBD2,TGTGCCAGCAGTGACCTAGCGGGACCGAACACCGGGGAGCTGTTTTTT,CASSDLAGPNTGELFF
TRBJ1-1,TRBV5-4,NA,NA,TGTGCCAGCAGCTTGGAGCCGAACACTGAAGCTTTCTTT,CASSLEPNTEAFF
TRBJ1-1,TRBV14,NA,NA,TGTGCCAGCAGCCAAAAACACGGCAGAGGGCTGACTGAAGCTTTCTTT,CASSQKHGRGLTEAFF
TRBJ2-1,TRBV9,NA,TRBD1,TGTGCCAGCAGCGTCGGGACAGAGTACAATGAGCAGTTCTTC,CASSVGTEYNEQFF
TRBJ1-4,TRBV5-6,NA,NA,TGTGCCAGCAGCTCCTACACACGCCACCGGGCTAATGAAAAACTGTTTTTT,CASSSYTRHRANEKLFF
TRBJ1-1,TRBV7-3,NA,NA,TGTGCCAGCAGCTTAATCGGGGGGGAAACTGAAGCTTTCTTT,CASSLIGGETEAFF
TRBJ2-7,TRBV6-5,NA,NA,TGTGCCAGCAGTTACAAGACCGTCTTTGGGTACGAGCAGTACTTC,CASSYKTVFGYEQYF
TRBJ1-2,TRBV30,medium-sized,TRBD1,TGTGCCTGGAGTGGGGACAGGGGCGGCAACTATGGCTACACCTTC,CAWSGDRGGNYGYTF
TRBJ2-4,TRBV11-3,NA,NA,TGTGCCAGCAGCTTAGATGGGGTGGAGGGCATTCAGTACTTC,CASSLDGVEGIQYF
TRBJ1-5,TRBV10-3,NA,NA,TGTGCCATCAGTGGGGGGGATCAGCCCCAGCATTTT,CAISGGDQPQHF
TRBJ2-3,TRBV7-2,NA,NA,TGTGCCAGCAGCTTAGTCCAGCCGACAGATACGCAGTATTTT,CASSLVQPTDTQYF
TRBJ2-5,TRBV30,NA,NA,TGTGCCTGGAGTGTGGCGGGGGCACAAGAGACCCAGTACTTC,CAWSVAGAQETQYF
TRBJ2-3,TRBV6-6,NA,NA,TGTGCCAGCAGTTATCGCACAGATACGCAGTATTTT,CASSYRTDTQYF
TRBJ2-3,TRBV10-3,NA,NA,TGTGCCATCAGTGACGACGCGACAGTGACAGATACGCAGTATTTT,CAISDDATVTDTQYF
TRBJ2-7,TRBV6-5,NA,NA,TGTGCCAGCAGTCACGCGGACAGCTACGAGCAGTACTTC,CASSHADSYEQYF
TRBJ2-2,TRBV6-6,once,NA,TGTGCCAGCAGTTACTCGACCAGGGCGAACACCGGGGAGCTGTTTTTT,CASSYSTRANTGELFF
TRBJ1-6,TRBV11-2,NA,NA,TGTGCCAGCAGGCCGGTCCAGGGATATAATTCACCCCTCCACTTT,CASRPVQGYNSPLHF
TRBJ1-6,TRBV6-6,NA,TRBD1,TGTGCCAGCAGTCTCTATAACCCCGGGACAGGGGCGAGCTCCTATAATTCACCCCTCCACTTT,CASSLYNPGTGASSYNSPLHF
TRBJ1-2,TRBV7-9,NA,NA,TGTGCCAGCAGCTTCAAAGGGGGGAGTGGCTACACCTTC,CASSFKGGSGYTF
TRBJ2-3,TRBV10-3,NA,NA,TGTGCCATCAGTGAGGGAGAACTCACAGATACGCAGTATTTT,CAISEGELTDTQYF
TRBJ2-3,TRBV5-1,once,TRBD1,TGCGCCACCGGAGGGACAGGGGACCTTACCACAGATACGCAGTATTTT,CATGGTGDLTTDTQYF